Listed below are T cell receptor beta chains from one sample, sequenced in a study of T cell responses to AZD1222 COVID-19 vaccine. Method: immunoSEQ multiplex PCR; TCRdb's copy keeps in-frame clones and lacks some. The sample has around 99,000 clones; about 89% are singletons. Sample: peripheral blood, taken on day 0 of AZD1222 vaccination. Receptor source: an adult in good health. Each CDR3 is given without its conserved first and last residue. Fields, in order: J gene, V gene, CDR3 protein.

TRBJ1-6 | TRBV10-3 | AISDTDRVRSPLH
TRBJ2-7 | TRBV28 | ASSFSVGKGYEQY
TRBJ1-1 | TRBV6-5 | ASSNTVNTEAF
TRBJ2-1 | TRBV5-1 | ASSGLAGNNEQF
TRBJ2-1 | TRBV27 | ASSRGGAGHSSYNEQF
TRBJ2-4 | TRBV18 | ASSPEATKNIQY
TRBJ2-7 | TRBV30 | ACRRTEQWY
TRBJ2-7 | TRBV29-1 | SVEKGQGASEQY
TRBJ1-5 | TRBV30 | AWSQRTGDSNQPQH
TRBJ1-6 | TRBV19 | ASSGGTRHYNSPLH
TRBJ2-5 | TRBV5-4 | ASSPSPTQREKTQY
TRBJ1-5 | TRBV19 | ASSTGWVNSNQPQH
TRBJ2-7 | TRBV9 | ASSSWRENEQY
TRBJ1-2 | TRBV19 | ASGDIENYGYT
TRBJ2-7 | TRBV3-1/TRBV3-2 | ASSQRRSRLAGSRY
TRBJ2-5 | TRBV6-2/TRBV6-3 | ASSLEREWRETQY
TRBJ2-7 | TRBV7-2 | ASSFPQWSYEQY
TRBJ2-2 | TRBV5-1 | ASSRRGKGTGELF
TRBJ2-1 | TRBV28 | ASSSLIAGVPYNEQF
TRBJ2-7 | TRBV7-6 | ASSLATSEQY
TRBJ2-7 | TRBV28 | ASSLGGKSYDEQY
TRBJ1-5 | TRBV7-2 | ASSGSTFTNQPQH
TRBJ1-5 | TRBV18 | ARKTGDSFNQPQH
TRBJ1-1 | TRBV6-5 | ASSYSTTLLATEAF
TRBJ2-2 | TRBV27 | ASRRGLTTGELF
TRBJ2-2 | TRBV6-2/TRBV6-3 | ASSYGAGAYTGELF
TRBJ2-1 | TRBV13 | ASSWKKAGVNEQF
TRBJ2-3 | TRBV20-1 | SASTGPDTQY
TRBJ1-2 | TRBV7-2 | ASSSGQGDGYT
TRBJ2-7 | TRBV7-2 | ASSLGGTSALSYEQY
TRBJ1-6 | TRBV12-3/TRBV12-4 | ASSSHSQPLH
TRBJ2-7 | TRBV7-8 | ASSLQGGGVSYEQY
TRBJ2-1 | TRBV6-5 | ASTAGTYNEQF
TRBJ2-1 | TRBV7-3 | ASSPSGENNEQF
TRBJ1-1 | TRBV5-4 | ASSLEWGNTEAF
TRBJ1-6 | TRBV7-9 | ASSLIGARESPLH
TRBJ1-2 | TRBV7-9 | ASSPGQGAYGYT
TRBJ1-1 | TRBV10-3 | AIQREVDMNTEAF
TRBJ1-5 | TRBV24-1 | ATSDRRTGGNQPQH
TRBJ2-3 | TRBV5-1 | ASSLGRGGTDTQY
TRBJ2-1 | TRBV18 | ASSSGLNNEQF
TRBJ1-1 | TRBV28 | ASSSPTGGNTEAF
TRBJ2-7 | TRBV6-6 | ASSYSGGGEQY